The 24 T cell receptor beta chains in this list originate from one sample, sequenced in a study of T cells after yellow fever vaccination. TCRdb used MiXCR to reprocess the 5' RACE reads, holding one entry per CDR3 protein. The table shows roughly 9,800 distinct CDR3 sequences, with 4.5% to 5.5% occurring only once. Material: PBMCs, either bulk or a sorted T-cell subset (CD4+, CD8+, memory, or dextramer-sorted; not recorded which), obtained roughly 14 days after the first yellow fever vaccination. These receptor sequences come from a man aged 18-30 years who received the YFV17D yellow fever vaccine.

This clonotype was observed many times. The chain combines TRBV7-2 with TRBJ2-5, with unresolved D. Trimming left V 1 base short and J 10 bases short, with 16 bases between. Germline loops: CDR1 SGHTA, CDR2 FQGNSA. This CDR3 has 14 amino acids. The CDR3 nucleotides read TGTGCCAGCAGCTTAGTGGGCTATCAAGCTGTCCAGTACTTC. This translates into CASSLVGYQAVQYF.

This clonotype is labeled medium-sized. The chain is built from TRBV11-2 and TRBJ1-1; D uncertain. Trimming pared 5 bases from V and 0 bases from J, leaving 10 bases between. CDR1 and CDR2 (germline): SGHAT, FQNNGV. There are 14 residues in the CDR3. The DNA of the CDR3 is TGTGCCAGCAGCCCCCACCCCATGAACACTGAAGCTTTCTTT. Protein sequence: CASSPHPMNTEAFF.

This clonotype came up many times. The rearrangement joins TRBV11-2 to TRBJ1-5; no clear D. The V end lost 0 bases, the J end lost 7 bases, and 7 bases lay between the germline ends. Per germline, CDR1 SGHAT and CDR2 FQNNGV. CDR3 length: 13 amino acids. The CDR3 reads CASSLDLRQPQHF. As DNA, the CDR3 is TGTGCCAGCAGCTTAGATCTCCGGCAGCCCCAGCATTTT.

The chain links TRBV7-9 to TRBJ2-2; 7 positions agree with TRBD1. This CDR3 has 15 amino acids. From germline, CDR1 is SEHNR and CDR2 FQNEAQ (reference sequence). V lost 5 bases to trimming and J lost 2 bases; unmatched junction nucleotides: 5. The CDR3 DNA reads TGTGCCAGCAGCCCGGACAGGCGCAACACCGGGGAGCTGTTTTTT. Translating it yields CASSPDRRNTGELFF. The full variable domain, with the rest looked up from reference TRBV7-9 and TRBJ2-2, is DTGVSQNPRHKITKRGQNVTFRCDPISEHNRLYWYRQTLGQGPEFLTYFQNEAQLEKSRLLSDRFSAERPKGSFSTLEIQRTEQGDSAMYLCASSPDRRNTGELFFGEGSRLTVL.

Ten or more counts support this clonotype. J is TRBJ2-5 and V is TRBV27, with a possible D match to TRBD2 (6 bases). Germline lookup yields CDR1 MNHEY and CDR2 SMNVEV (reference sequence). Trimming shortened V by 5 bases and J by 4 bases, and 14 bases separated the two germline ends. The CDR3 sequence is 14 residues long. The CDR3: CASSPSGTLETQYF. CDR3 coding DNA: TGTGCCAGCAGTCCCTCCGGGACTCTAGAGACCCAGTACTTC.

By share, this clonotype counts as medium-sized. This chain joins TRBV4-2 and TRBJ1-2, with 9 bases matching TRBD1. The CDR3 is made up of 12 amino acids. Germline V CDR1 and CDR2: LGHNA, YNFKEQ. J lost 8 bases, V lost 5 bases, and 3 bases had no gene match. The DNA for the CDR3 is TGTGCCAGCAGCACGGACAGGGGCGGCTACACCTTC. Translation gives CASSTDRGGYTF.

At least ten counts were recorded for this clonotype. The DNA for the CDR3 is TGTGCCTGTTTTAGCCGGGACAGCTATGGCTACACCTTC. This gives the protein CACFSRDSYGYTF. The gene calls are TRBV30 and TRBJ1-2; TRBD1 aligns across 7 bases. Germline assignment: CDR1 GTSNPN and CDR2 SVGIG (reference sequence). V lost 6 bases and J lost 4; bases outside the gene matches: 8. This CDR3 comprises 13 residues.

This clonotype is labeled medium-sized. The chain is built from TRBV7-9 and TRBJ2-1, with D uncertain. Germline CDR1 SEHNR, CDR2 FQNEAQ (reference sequence). Between the trimmed V and J ends, which lost 1 base and 0 bases, there was a span of 10 bases. The CDR3 is 16 residues long. The CDR3 DNA is TGTGCCAGCAGCTTAGTCTCCCTCAGCTCCTACAATGAGCAGTTCTTC. Translation: CASSLVSLSSYNEQFF. The full variable domain, its missing parts supplied by reference TRBV7-9 and TRBJ2-1, is DTGVSQNPRHKITKRGQNVTFRCDPISEHNRLYWYRQTLGQGPEFLTYFQNEAQLEKSRLLSDRFSAERPKGSFSTLEIQRTEQGDSAMYLCASSLVSLSSYNEQFFGPGTRLTVL.

This clonotype was seen many times. The rearrangement joins TRBV19 to TRBJ1-1; the D is unclear. The germline CDR1 and CDR2 sequences are LNHDA and SQIVND (reference sequence). The CDR3 covers 14 residues. V lost 5 bases and J 3 bases, leaving 13 bases between the germline ends. As DNA, the CDR3 is TGTGCCAGTAGTCCCTACGGTGTGGACACTGAAGCTTTCTTT. Protein product: CASSPYGVDTEAFF. Together with reference TRBV19 and TRBJ1-1, the CDR3 gives the full variable domain: DGGITQSPKYLFRKEGQNVTLSCEQNLNHDAMYWYRQDPGQGLRLIYYSQIVNDFQKGDIAEGYSVSREKKESFPLTVTSAQKNPTAFYLCASSPYGVDTEAFFGQGTRLTVV.

This clonotype was detected ten times or more. The chain links TRBV19 to TRBJ1-6; tentative D call: TRBD1 (6 bases). Germline lookup yields CDR1 LNHDA and CDR2 SQIVND (reference sequence). The V gene lost 3 bases and the J gene lost 7 bases, with 16 bases spanning the gap. The CDR3 contains 16 residues. The CDR3 loop is CASSIWGLMENSPLHF. The DNA of the CDR3 is TGTGCCAGTAGTATCTGGGGGCTAATGGAAAATTCACCCCTCCACTTT.

This clonotype is medium-sized. V gene TRBV5-1 combines with J gene TRBJ2-3; D ambiguous. Germline V lookup: CDR1 SGHRS, CDR2 YFSETQ. This CDR3 contains 14 residues. Trimming removed 0 bases at V and 0 bases at J, with 5 bases between. The CDR3 DNA reads as TGCGCCAGCAGCTTGGCTGCTAGCACAGATACGCAGTATTTT. Residues: CASSLAASTDTQYF.

There are many counts of this clonotype. The CDR3 DNA is TGTGCCAGCAGCATCTCTGGAAACACCATATATTTT. Its protein is CASSISGNTIYF. This chain joins TRBV6-2 or TRBV6-3 and TRBJ1-3; D remains ambiguous. V was shortened by 6 bases and J by 0 bases, with 3 bases between the two germline ends. CDR3 length: 12 amino acids. CDR1 and CDR2 (germline): MNHEY, SVGEGT.

This clonotype has only a few counts. This chain uses TRBV7-2 with TRBJ2-5; 7 bases align to TRBD1. Trimming cost V 3 bases and J 4 bases; bases outside gene matches: 5. Germline CDR1 SGHTA, CDR2 FQGNSA. CDR3 length: 14 amino acids. The CDR3 protein is CASSLEQGRETQYF. For the CDR3, the DNA is TGTGCCAGCAGCTTGGAACAGGGGCGAGAGACCCAGTACTTC.

This clonotype was detected ten times or more. The genes are TRBV11-1 and TRBJ2-1, with TRBD2 matching 8 bases. With 3 bases clipped from V and 2 bases from J, the junction kept 3 bases outside the gene matches. From germline, CDR1 is SGHAT and CDR2 FQDESV (reference sequence). The CDR3 has 15 amino acids. The CDR3 coding sequence is TGTGCCAGCAGCTTCGCGCGGGGGGCCTACAATGAGCAGTTCTTC. Protein product: CASSFARGAYNEQFF.

By its share, this clonotype is medium-sized. This sequence joins TRBV10-2 and TRBJ1-5; D remains ambiguous. V lost 2 bases, J lost 5 bases, and 4 bases lay in between. The germline V gene encodes CDR1 WSHSY and CDR2 SAAADI. The CDR3 is made up of 12 amino acids. The CDR3 reads CASSEDYQPQHF. CDR3 DNA: TGCGCCAGCAGTGAGGACTATCAGCCCCAGCATTTT.

The table lists this clonotype with many counts. The rearrangement joins TRBV3-1 to TRBJ1-3, with D uncertain. CDR3 size: 16 residues. Looked up from germline, CDR1 is LGHDT and CDR2 is YNNKEL (reference sequence). The V end lost 4 bases, the J end lost 1 base, and 14 bases lay between the germline ends. The CDR3 DNA follows: TGTGCCAGCAGCCGCGGAGATGTGAGTTCTGGAAACACCATATATTTT. Translating gives CASSRGDVSSGNTIYF.

This clonotype has a count of ten or more. The CDR3 sequence: CASSTSGSIPPYEQYF. In DNA, the CDR3 is TGCGCCAGCAGTACGTCAGGGTCAATCCCCCCCTACGAGCAGTACTTC. The chain links TRBV5-1 to TRBJ2-7; a possible D gene is TRBD1 (5 bases). The V and J ends lost 5 bases and 2 bases respectively, with 20 bases between them. Germline V gene data show CDR1 as SGHRS and CDR2 as YFSETQ. This CDR3 is 16 amino acids long.

This clonotype qualifies as medium-sized. The rearrangement uses TRBV2 and TRBJ2-7, with no clear D. Trimming took off 8 bases at V and 6 bases at J, with 11 bases between the two ends. Germline V gene sequence: CDR1 SNHLY, CDR2 FYNNEI. This CDR3 has 11 amino acids. CDR3 protein: CASSPQAEQYF. CDR3 DNA: TGTGCCAGCTCCCCGCAGGCCGAGCAGTACTTC. Together with reference TRBV2 and TRBJ2-7, the CDR3 gives the full variable domain: EPEVTQTPSHQVTQMGQEVILRCVPISNHLYFYWYRQILGQKVEFLVSFYNNEISEKSEIFDDQFSVERPDGSNFTLKIRSTKLEDSAMYFCASSPQAEQYFGPGTRLTVT.

This clonotype was found many times. The rearrangement links TRBV4-3 to TRBJ1-4; 10 nucleotides align to TRBD1. With V trimmed by 0 bases and J by 6 bases, 10 bases remained unmatched. The CDR3 has 18 residues. CDR1 LGHNA and CDR2 YSLEER come from the germline V gene. CDR3 in DNA: TGCGCCAGCAGCCAAGAAGGACCGGGACAGGGGAATGATGAAAAACTGTTTTTT. Its protein product is CASSQEGPGQGNDEKLFF.

This clonotype was seen ten or more times. The rearrangement joins TRBV30 to TRBJ2-3; 9 bases align to TRBD1. The CDR3 contains 15 residues. With V trimmed by 2 bases and J by 6 bases, 9 bases remained unmatched. Germline V gene lookup returns CDR1 GTSNPN and CDR2 SVGIG (reference sequence). This CDR3 is CAWSRGTGGYDTQYF. In DNA, the CDR3 is TGTGCCTGGAGTCGCGGAACAGGGGGCTATGATACGCAGTATTTT.

This clonotype was recorded many times. This sequence joins TRBV7-2 and TRBJ2-5; 14 bases align to TRBD2. CDR3 length equals 17 residues. Trimming at V came to 5 bases and at J to 7 bases, leaving 12 bases not matched to a gene. Germline assignment: CDR1 SGHTA and CDR2 FQGNSA. In nucleotides, the CDR3 is TGTGCCAGCAGCCCTACCCCGACTAGCGGGGGGGAGGGGACCCAGTACTTC. Translated, it gives CASSPTPTSGGEGTQYF.

This clonotype was seen repeatedly, ten times or more. The J gene is TRBJ2-3, the V gene TRBV20-1; maybe TRBD2 (6 bases). Germline CDR1 and CDR2: DFQATT and SNEGSKA (reference sequence). V lost 6 bases and J 4 bases, leaving 17 bases between the germline ends. The CDR3 is 14 residues long. CDR3 loop: CSAPLPAGPDTQYF. As DNA, the CDR3 is TGCAGTGCCCCCCTACCGGCGGGGCCAGATACGCAGTATTTT.

This clonotype was seen at least ten times. The V gene is TRBV7-2, the J gene TRBJ1-2; 7 nucleotides match TRBD1. CDR3 length: 14 amino acids. Germline assignment: CDR1 SGHTA and CDR2 FQGNSA. V lost 5 bases and J lost 4; bases outside the gene matches: 7. The CDR3 bases are TGTGCCAGCAGCCTAACCGGGACAGCCTATGGCTACACCTTC. Residues: CASSLTGTAYGYTF.

This clonotype is medium-sized by share. The chain joins TRBV6-5 to TRBJ2-4, with 7 positions matching TRBD2. J gave up 3 bases and V 2 bases, and 10 bases lay outside the gene matches. Germline values: CDR1 MNHEY, CDR2 SVGAGI. This CDR3 region has 17 residues. The CDR3 region is CASSYPMGGDGKNIQYF. CDR3 DNA: TGTGCCAGCAGTTACCCTATGGGGGGGGATGGCAAAAACATTCAGTACTTC.